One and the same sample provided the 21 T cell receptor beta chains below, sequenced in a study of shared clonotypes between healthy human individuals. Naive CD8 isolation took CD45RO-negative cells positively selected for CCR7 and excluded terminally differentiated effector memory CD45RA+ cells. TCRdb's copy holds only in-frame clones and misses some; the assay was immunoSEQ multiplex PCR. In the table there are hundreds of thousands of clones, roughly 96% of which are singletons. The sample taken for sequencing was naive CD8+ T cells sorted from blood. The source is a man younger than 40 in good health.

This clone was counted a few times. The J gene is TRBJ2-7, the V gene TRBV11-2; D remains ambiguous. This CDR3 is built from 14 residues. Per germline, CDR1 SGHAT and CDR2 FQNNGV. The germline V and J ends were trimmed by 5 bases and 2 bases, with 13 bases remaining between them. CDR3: CASSPIQDTYEQYF. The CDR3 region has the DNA TGTGCCAGCAGCCCCATCCAAGATACCTACGAGCAGTACTTC.

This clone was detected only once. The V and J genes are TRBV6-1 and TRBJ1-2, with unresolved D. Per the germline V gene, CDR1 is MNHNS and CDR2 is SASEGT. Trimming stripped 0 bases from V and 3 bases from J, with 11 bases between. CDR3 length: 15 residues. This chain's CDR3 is CASSEALKEDYGYTF. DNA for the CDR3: TGTGCCAGCAGTGAAGCGCTTAAGGAGGACTATGGCTACACCTTC.

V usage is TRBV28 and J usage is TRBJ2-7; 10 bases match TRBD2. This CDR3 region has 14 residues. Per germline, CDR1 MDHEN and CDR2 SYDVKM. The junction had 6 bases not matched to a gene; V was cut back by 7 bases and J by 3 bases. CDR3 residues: CASTTRTSGYEQYF. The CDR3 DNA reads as TGTGCCAGCACTACTCGGACTAGCGGCTACGAGCAGTACTTC.

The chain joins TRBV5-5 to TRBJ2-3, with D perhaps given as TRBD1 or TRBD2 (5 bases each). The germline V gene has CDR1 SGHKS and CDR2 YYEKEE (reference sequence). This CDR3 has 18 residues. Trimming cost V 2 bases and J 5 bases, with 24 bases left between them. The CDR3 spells CASSFNPSRAEVGDTQYF. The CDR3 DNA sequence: TGTGCCAGCAGCTTTAACCCTTCCAGGGCGGAGGTGGGAGATACGCAGTATTTT.

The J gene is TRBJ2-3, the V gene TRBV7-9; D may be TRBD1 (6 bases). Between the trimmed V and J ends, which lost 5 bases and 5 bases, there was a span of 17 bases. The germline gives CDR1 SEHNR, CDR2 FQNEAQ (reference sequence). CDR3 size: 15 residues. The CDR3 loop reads CASSRARDTEDTQYF. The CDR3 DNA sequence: TGTGCCAGCAGCCGCGCCCGGGACACGGAAGATACGCAGTATTTT.

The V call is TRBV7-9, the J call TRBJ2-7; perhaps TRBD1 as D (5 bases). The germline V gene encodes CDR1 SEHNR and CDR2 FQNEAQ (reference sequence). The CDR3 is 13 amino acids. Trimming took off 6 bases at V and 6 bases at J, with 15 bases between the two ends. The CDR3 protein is CASRSGEGVEQYF. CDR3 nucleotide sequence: TGTGCCAGCAGGTCGGGTGAAGGGGTCGAGCAGTACTTC.

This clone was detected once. CDR3 residues: CASSLWVQGGTEAFF. The CDR3 DNA sequence: TGTGCCAGCAGTTTATGGGTACAGGGGGGAACTGAAGCTTTCTTT. The V gene is TRBV28, the J gene TRBJ1-1; the match to TRBD1 covers 8 bases. V was pared by 0 bases and J by 5 bases, with 5 bases of the junction left unmatched. From germline, CDR1 is MDHEN and CDR2 SYDVKM. This CDR3 spans 15 amino acids. Combining the CDR3 with reference TRBV28 and TRBJ1-1 gives the whole variable domain DVKVTQSSRYLVKRTGEKVFLECVQDMDHENMFWYRQDPGLGLRLIYFSYDVKMKEKGDIPEGYSVSREKKERFSLILESASTNQTSMYLCASSLWVQGGTEAFFGQGTRLTVV.

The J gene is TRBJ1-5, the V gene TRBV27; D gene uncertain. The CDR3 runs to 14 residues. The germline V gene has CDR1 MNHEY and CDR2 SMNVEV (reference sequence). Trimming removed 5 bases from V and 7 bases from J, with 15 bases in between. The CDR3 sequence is CASSISGEDQPQHF. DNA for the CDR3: TGTGCCAGCAGTATTTCAGGTGAGGACCAGCCCCAGCATTTT.

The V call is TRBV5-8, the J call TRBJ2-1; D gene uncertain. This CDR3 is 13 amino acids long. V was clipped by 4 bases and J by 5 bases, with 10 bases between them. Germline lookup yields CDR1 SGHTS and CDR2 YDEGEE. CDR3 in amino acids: CASSRPGHNEQFF. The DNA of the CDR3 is TGTGCCAGCAGCCGCCCCGGCCACAATGAGCAGTTCTTC.

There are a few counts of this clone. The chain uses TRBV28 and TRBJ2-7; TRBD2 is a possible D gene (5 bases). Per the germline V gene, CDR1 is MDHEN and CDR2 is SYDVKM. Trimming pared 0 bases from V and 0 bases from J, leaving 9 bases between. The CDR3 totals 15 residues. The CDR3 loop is CASSLWSGSSYEQYF. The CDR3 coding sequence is TGTGCCAGCAGTTTATGGTCGGGGAGCTCCTACGAGCAGTACTTC.

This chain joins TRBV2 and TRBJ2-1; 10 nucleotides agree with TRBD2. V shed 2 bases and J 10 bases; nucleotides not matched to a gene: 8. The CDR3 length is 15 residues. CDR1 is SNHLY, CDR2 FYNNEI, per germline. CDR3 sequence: CASSEYLAGEWEQFF. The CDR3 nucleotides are TGTGCCAGCAGTGAATATCTAGCGGGAGAGTGGGAGCAGTTCTTC.

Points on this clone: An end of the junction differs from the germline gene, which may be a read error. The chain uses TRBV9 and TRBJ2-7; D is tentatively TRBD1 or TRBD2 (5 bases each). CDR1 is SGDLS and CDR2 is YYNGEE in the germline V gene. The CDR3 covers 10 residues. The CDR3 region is CASSGRDLLF. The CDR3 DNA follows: TGTGCCAGCAGCGGCCGGGACCTCCTCTTC.

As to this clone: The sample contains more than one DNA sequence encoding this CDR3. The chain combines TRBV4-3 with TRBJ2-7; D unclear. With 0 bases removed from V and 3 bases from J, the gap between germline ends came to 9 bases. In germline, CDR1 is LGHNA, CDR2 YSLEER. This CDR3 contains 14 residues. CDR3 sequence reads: CASSQDYGYYEQYF. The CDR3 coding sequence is TGCGCCAGCAGCCAAGATTACGGCTACTACGAGCAGTACTTC.

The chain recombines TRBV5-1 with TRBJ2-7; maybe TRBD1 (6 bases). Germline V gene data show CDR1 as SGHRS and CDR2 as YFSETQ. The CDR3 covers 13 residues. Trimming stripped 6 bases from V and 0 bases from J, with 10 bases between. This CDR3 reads CASKQGSSYEQYF. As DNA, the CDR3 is TGCGCCAGCAAACAGGGCAGCTCCTACGAGCAGTACTTC.

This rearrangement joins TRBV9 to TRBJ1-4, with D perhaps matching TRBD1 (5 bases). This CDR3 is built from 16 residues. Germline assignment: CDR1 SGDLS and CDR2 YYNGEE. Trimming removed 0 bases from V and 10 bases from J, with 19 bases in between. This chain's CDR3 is CASSVEVRGWGTKLFF. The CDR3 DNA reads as TGTGCCAGCAGCGTAGAAGTCCGGGGGTGGGGTACAAAACTGTTTTTT.

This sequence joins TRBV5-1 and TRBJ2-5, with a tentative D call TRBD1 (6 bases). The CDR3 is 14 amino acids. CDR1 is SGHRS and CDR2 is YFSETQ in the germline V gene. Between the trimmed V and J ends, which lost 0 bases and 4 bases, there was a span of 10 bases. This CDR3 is CASSLDGGSETQYF. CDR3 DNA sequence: TGCGCCAGCAGCTTGGATGGGGGCTCAGAGACCCAGTACTTC.

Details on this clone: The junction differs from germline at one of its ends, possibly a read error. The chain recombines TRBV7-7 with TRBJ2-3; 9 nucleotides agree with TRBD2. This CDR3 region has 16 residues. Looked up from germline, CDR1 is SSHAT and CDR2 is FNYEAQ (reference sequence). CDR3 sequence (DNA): TGTGCTAGCAGCTTACGAGCGGGAGGCGGGACAGATACGCAGTATTTT. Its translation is CASSLRAGGGTDTQYF.

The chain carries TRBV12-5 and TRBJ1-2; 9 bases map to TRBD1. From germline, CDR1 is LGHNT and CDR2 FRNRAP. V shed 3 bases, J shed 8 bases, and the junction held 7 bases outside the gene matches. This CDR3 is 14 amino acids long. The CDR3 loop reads CASGFGTGMGGYTF. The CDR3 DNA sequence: TGTGCTAGTGGTTTTGGGACAGGGATGGGCGGCTACACCTTC.

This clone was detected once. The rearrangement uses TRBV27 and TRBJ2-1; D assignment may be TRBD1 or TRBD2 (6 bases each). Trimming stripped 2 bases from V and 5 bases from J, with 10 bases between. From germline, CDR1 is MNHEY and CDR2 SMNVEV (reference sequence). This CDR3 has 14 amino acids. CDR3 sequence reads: CASSLQGRNNEQFF. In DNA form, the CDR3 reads TGTGCCAGCAGTTTACAGGGGAGGAACAATGAGCAGTTCTTC.

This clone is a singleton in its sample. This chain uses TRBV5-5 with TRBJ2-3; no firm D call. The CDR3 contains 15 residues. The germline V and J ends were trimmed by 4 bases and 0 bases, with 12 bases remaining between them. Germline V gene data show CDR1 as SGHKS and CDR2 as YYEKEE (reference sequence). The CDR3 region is CASSATLESTDTQYF. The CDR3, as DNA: TGTGCCAGCAGCGCGACCCTAGAGAGCACAGATACGCAGTATTTT.

CDR3 amino acids: CASEGNEQFF. The CDR3 DNA follows: TGTGCCTCCGAGGGGAATGAGCAGTTCTTC. This rearrangement joins TRBV25-1 to TRBJ2-1; D may match TRBD1 or TRBD2 (5 bases each). The V gene lost 11 bases and the J gene lost 7 bases, with 9 bases spanning the gap. The V gene's germline CDR1 is MGHDK and CDR2 SYGVNS. This CDR3 is 10 amino acids long.